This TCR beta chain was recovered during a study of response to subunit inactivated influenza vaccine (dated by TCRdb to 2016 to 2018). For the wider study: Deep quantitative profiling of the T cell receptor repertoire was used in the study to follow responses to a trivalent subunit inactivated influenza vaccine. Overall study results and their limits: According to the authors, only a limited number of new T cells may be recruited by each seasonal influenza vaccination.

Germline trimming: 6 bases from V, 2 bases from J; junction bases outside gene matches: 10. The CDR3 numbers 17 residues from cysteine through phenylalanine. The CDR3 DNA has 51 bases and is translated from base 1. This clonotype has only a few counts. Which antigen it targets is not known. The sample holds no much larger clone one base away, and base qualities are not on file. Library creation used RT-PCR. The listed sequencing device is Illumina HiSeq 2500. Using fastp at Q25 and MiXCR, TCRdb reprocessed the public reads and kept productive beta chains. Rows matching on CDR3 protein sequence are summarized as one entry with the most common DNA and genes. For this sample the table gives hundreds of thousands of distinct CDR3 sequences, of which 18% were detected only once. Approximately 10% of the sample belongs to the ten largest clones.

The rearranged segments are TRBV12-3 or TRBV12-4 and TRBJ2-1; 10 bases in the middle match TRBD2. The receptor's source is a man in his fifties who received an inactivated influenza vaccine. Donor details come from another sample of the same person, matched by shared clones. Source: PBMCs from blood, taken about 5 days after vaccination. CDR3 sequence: CASSLGALAGAYNEQFF. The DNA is TGTGCCAGCAGCCTAGGGGCCCTAGCGGGAGCCTACAATGAGCAGTTCTTC.